The clone carrying this T cell receptor beta chain was detected only once. Assay used: immunoSEQ multiplex PCR; TCRdb lists only in-frame clones, some missing. The profile covers roughly 190,000 clones, with less than 90% appearing a single time and 3% to 3.5% taken by the ten largest. The CDR3 length is 13 residues. CDR1 is MGHDK and CDR2 is SYGVNS in the germline V gene. V lost 6 bases to trimming and J lost 0 bases, with 3 bases between them. This entry is derived from a study of blood T cell repertoires in COVID-19. On the study more broadly: Samples came from the United States, Italy and Spain, spanning acute and convalescent COVID-19. Nucleic acid was either cDNA or gDNA, and it came from T cells, B-cell-depleted T cells, or PBMCs.

The origin of this receptor is a woman in her twenties or thirties who had been exposed to COVID-19. The chain joins TRBV25-1 to TRBJ2-6; D uncertain. Sequences were obtained from PBMCs or T cells enriched from blood (not recorded which). The CDR3 bases are TGTGCCAGCAGCCGCTCTGGGGCCAACGTCCTGACTTTC. It encodes CASSRSGANVLTF.